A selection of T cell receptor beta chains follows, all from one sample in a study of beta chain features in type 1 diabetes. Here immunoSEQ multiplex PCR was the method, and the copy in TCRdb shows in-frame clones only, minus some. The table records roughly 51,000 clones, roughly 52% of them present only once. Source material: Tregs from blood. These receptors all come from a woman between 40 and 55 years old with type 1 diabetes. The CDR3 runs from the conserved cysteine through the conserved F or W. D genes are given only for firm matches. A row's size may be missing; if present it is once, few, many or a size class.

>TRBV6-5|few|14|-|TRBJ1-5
TGTGCCAGCAGTTACTCTCGCAGTCCTCAGCCCCAGCATTTT
CASSYSRSPQPQHF
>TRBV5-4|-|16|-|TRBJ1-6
TGTGCCAGCAGCTTGGACAGAAGTTTGTTTGGATCACCCCTCCACTTT
CASSLDRSLFGSPLHF
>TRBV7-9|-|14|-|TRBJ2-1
TGTGCCAGCAGCTTAAGCTACTCCTACAATGAGCAGTTCTTC
CASSLSYSYNEQFF
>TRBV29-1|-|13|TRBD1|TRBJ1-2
TGCAGCGTTGAGTCAGGGGGTGACTATGGCTACACCTTC
CSVESGGDYGYTF
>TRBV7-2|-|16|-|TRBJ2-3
TGTGCCAGCAGAGAGTTCGGACTAAGTCGAACAGATACGCAGTATTTT
CASREFGLSRTDTQYF
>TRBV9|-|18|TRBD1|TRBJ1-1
TGTGCCAGCAGCGTAGTGTTCCCAGGGACAGACTGGAACACTGAAGCTTTCTTT
CASSVVFPGTDWNTEAFF
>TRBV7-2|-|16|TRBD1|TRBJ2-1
TGTGCCAGCAGCTCCCGAACAGGGGGGTTAGGGAATGAGCAGTTCTTC
CASSSRTGGLGNEQFF
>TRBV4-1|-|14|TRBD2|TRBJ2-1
TGCGCCAGCAGCGGTCAGGGAGGGAGCAATGAGCAGTTCTTC
CASSGQGGSNEQFF
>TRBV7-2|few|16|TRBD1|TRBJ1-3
TGTGCCAGCAGCTGGGGGACAGGTTTCTCTGGAAACACCATATATTTT
CASSWGTGFSGNTIYF
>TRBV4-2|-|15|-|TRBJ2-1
TGTGCCAGCAGCTTGGGTCAGGGCACCTACAATGAGCAGTTCTTC
CASSLGQGTYNEQFF
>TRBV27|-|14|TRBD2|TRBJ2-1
TGTGCCAGCAGTTTGGTGGGAGGGCCCGGTGAGCAGTTCTTC
CASSLVGGPGEQFF
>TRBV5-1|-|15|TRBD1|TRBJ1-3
TGCGCCAGCAGCAGGGGACAGGGCTCTGGAAACACCATATATTTT
CASSRGQGSGNTIYF
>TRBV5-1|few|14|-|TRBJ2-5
TGCGCCAGCAGCGGCGGGACAGAGCAAGAGACCCAGTACTTC
CASSGGTEQETQYF
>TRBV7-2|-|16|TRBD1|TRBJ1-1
TGTGCCAGCAGCCCCTGGGGGACAGGGATGAACACTGAAGCTTTCTTT
CASSPWGTGMNTEAFF
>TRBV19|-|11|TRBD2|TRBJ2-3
TGTGCCAGTCGCGGACTAGCGGCACAGTATTTT
CASRGLAAQYF